One and the same sample provided the 19 T cell receptor beta chains below, sequenced in a study of cytomegalovirus exposure and HLA in healthy donors. Here immunoSEQ multiplex PCR was the method, and the copy in TCRdb shows in-frame clones only, minus some. This sample carries 150,000 to 250,000 clones, roughly 84% of them seen once, and the ten largest clones take around 15%. The sequencing input was PBMCs. Receptors were obtained from a woman younger than 45 in good health and CMV-seropositive.

CDR3 loop: CASTPIPGQGNEQYF. CDR3 DNA: TGTGCCAGTACCCCCATTCCGGGACAGGGTAACGAGCAGTACTTC. The V and J genes are TRBV19 and TRBJ2-7, with TRBD1 matching 9 bases. This CDR3 spans 15 amino acids. Trimming at V came to 7 bases and at J to 5 bases, leaving 12 bases not matched to a gene. Germline loops: CDR1 LNHDA, CDR2 SQIVND (reference sequence).

V usage is TRBV2 and J usage is TRBJ1-5; D remains ambiguous. Germline lookup yields CDR1 SNHLY and CDR2 FYNNEI. V lost 6 bases and J 2 bases, leaving 11 bases between the germline ends. The CDR3 runs to 14 residues. Written as DNA, the CDR3 is TGTGCCAGCAGGCCTTCGGGTCGCAATCAGCCCCAGCATTTT. This codes for CASRPSGRNQPQHF.

The chain carries TRBV28 and TRBJ2-2, with 7 bases aligning to TRBD1. The CDR3 totals 14 residues. Germline CDR1 MDHEN, CDR2 SYDVKM. The J segment lost 8 bases and the V segment lost 3 bases, leaving 6 bases of the junction unmatched. Here the CDR3 DNA reads TGTGCCAGCAGTTTTAGGGGGCCCAATGGGGAGCTGTTTTTT. Amino acid sequence: CASSFRGPNGELFF.

The chain joins TRBV2 to TRBJ2-3; D perhaps matches TRBD2 (5 bases). CDR3 size: 17 residues. In germline, CDR1 is SNHLY, CDR2 FYNNEI. Trimming took off 7 bases at V and 0 bases at J, with 20 bases between the two ends. The CDR3 DNA follows: TGTGCCAGCAACATCATCGGGGTTTTCTCTAGCACAGATACGCAGTATTTT. This translates into CASNIIGVFSSTDTQYF.

The V and J genes are TRBV28 and TRBJ2-6; 7 nucleotides match TRBD1. The CDR3 spans 15 residues. Trimming cost V 6 bases and J 2 bases; bases outside gene matches: 4. Per germline, CDR1 MDHEN and CDR2 SYDVKM. This CDR3 reads CASSPTGPGANVLTF. CDR3 DNA: TGTGCCAGCAGCCCGACAGGGCCTGGGGCCAACGTCCTGACTTTC.

This clone was seen once. The CDR3 spells CASSQGSTRTGEKLFF. The CDR3 nucleotides are TGCGCCAGCAGCCAAGGATCTACTCGGACGGGGGAAAAACTGTTTTTT. The chain has TRBV4-1 and TRBJ1-4, with D unclear. Trimming removed 1 base from V and 8 bases from J, with 17 bases in between. The CDR3 sequence is 16 residues long. In germline, CDR1 is MGHRA, CDR2 YSYEKL.

This chain connects TRBV5-4 to TRBJ2-1; no definite D call. Trimming left V 4 bases short and J 0 bases short, with 14 bases between. The CDR3 loop spans 16 amino acids. CDR1 is SGHNT and CDR2 is YYREEE in the germline V gene (reference sequence). The CDR3 sequence: CASSPLDRSSYNEQFF. The CDR3 region has the DNA TGTGCCAGCAGCCCACTCGATCGGAGCTCCTACAATGAGCAGTTCTTC.

The CDR3 coding sequence is TGTGCCAGCAGCTTAAGGAGGGAGGAGAGGGAGCAGTACTTC. Translation gives CASSLRREEREQYF. This rearrangement joins TRBV7-2 to TRBJ2-7, with D possibly TRBD2 on 6 matching bases. This CDR3 is built from 14 residues. Germline assignment: CDR1 SGHTA and CDR2 FQGNSA. Trimming pared 2 bases from V and 7 bases from J, leaving 15 bases between. Based on the CDR3 plus reference TRBV7-2 and TRBJ2-7, the full variable domain is GAGVSQSPSNKVTEKGKDVELRCDPISGHTALYWYRQSLGQGLEFLIYFQGNSAPDKSGLPSDRFSAERTGGSVSTLTIQRTQQEDSAVYLCASSLRREEREQYFGPGTRLTVT.

The rearrangement links TRBV2 to TRBJ2-7; no reliable D call. With 3 bases removed from V and 6 bases from J, the gap between germline ends came to 9 bases. CDR3 size: 12 residues. The V gene's germline CDR1 is SNHLY and CDR2 FYNNEI. In nucleotides, the CDR3 is TGTGCCAGCAGTGAGGCTTTATTCGAGCAGTACTTC. This translates into CASSEALFEQYF. The full variable domain, in which reference TRBV2 and TRBJ2-7 provide the parts outside the CDR3, is EPEVTQTPSHQVTQMGQEVILRCVPISNHLYFYWYRQILGQKVEFLVSFYNNEISEKSEIFDDQFSVERPDGSNFTLKIRSTKLEDSAMYFCASSEALFEQYFGPGTRLTVT.

The V and J genes are TRBV4-1 and TRBJ1-3; maybe TRBD1 (5 bases). V was pared by 0 bases and J by 2 bases, with 8 bases between. The germline V gene encodes CDR1 MGHRA and CDR2 YSYEKL. CDR3 size: 15 residues. CDR3 region: CASSQDLRAGNTIYF. CDR3 in DNA: TGCGCCAGCAGCCAAGATCTCAGGGCTGGAAACACCATATATTTT.

CDR3 region: CASSYNRGQGGQFF. In DNA form, the CDR3 reads TGCGCCAGCAGCTACAACCGGGGACAGGGCGGGCAGTTCTTC. This chain links TRBV5-1 with TRBJ2-1; 9 positions agree with TRBD1. There are 14 residues in the CDR3. V lost 3 bases to trimming and J lost 12 bases; unmatched junction nucleotides: 10. From germline, CDR1 is SGHRS and CDR2 YFSETQ.

The V gene is TRBV27, the J gene TRBJ2-7; perhaps TRBD2 as D (5 bases). The V and J ends lost 1 base and 0 bases respectively, with 7 bases between them. Germline loops: CDR1 MNHEY, CDR2 SMNVEV (reference sequence). The CDR3 has 14 residues. DNA for the CDR3: TGTGCCAGCAGTTTATATGGGAGCTCCTACGAGCAGTACTTC. Translated, it gives CASSLYGSSYEQYF.

CDR3 sequence (DNA): TGTGCCAGCAGTTTGGGGAGCGGGCTAGTGGAGACCCAGTACTTC. It encodes CASSLGSGLVETQYF. The chain uses TRBV27 and TRBJ2-5; a possible D gene is TRBD2 (6 bases). From germline, CDR1 is MNHEY and CDR2 SMNVEV (reference sequence). Trimming took 3 bases from V and 5 from J, leaving 16 bases between them. The CDR3 totals 15 residues.

The count of this clone is one. The chain recombines TRBV30 with TRBJ1-2, with D unresolved. This CDR3 contains 12 residues. The V and J ends lost 2 bases and 3 bases respectively, with 7 bases between them. Germline CDR1 reads GTSNPN; CDR2 reads SVGIG (reference sequence). The CDR3 spells CAWSFGDYGYTF. In DNA form, the CDR3 reads TGTGCCTGGAGTTTCGGAGACTATGGCTACACCTTC.

The chain is built from TRBV9 and TRBJ2-1, with 8 bases lining up with TRBD2. CDR1 SGDLS and CDR2 YYNGEE come from the germline V gene. The CDR3 extends over 15 amino acids. Germline trimming cut 0 bases from V and 8 bases from J; bases unmatched to any gene: 7. The CDR3, as DNA: TGTGCCAGCAGCGTAGCGGCGGGAGGTATCGATGAGCAGTTCTTC. It is translated as CASSVAAGGIDEQFF.

This clone was counted between two and nine times. V usage is TRBV6-4 and J usage is TRBJ2-7, with D possibly matching TRBD1 (5 bases). V was shortened by 8 bases and J by 0 bases, with 14 bases between the two germline ends. Per the germline V gene, CDR1 is MRHNA and CDR2 is SNTAGT. This CDR3 is built from 14 residues. CDR3 sequence: CASAPTVGSYEQYF. The CDR3 nucleotides read TGTGCCAGCGCACCGACAGTAGGCTCCTACGAGCAGTACTTC.

This clone has just one count. The CDR3 protein is CASRFGGQGGEKLFF. In DNA form, the CDR3 reads TGTGCCAGCAGGTTCGGGGGACAGGGCGGCGAAAAACTGTTTTTT. The chain recombines TRBV28 with TRBJ1-4, with 9 bases fitting TRBD1. Germline CDR1 and CDR2: MDHEN and SYDVKM. This CDR3 has 15 residues. J lost 8 bases, V lost 6 bases, and 10 bases had no gene match.

The CDR3 DNA is TGTGCCAGCAGTGGGGGACAGGGGGCTGCCGGTGAGCAGTTCTTC. Protein: CASSGGQGAAGEQFF. The chain uses TRBV6-1 and TRBJ2-1; 12 bases are a match to TRBD1. Germline V gene lookup returns CDR1 MNHNS and CDR2 SASEGT. This CDR3 is 15 amino acids long. Unmatched junction bases numbered 7, after V lost 4 bases and J lost 9 bases.

The rearrangement links TRBV18 to TRBJ2-1; D is perhaps TRBD2 (5 bases). The CDR3 spans 14 residues. V lost 1 base, J lost 4 bases, and 8 bases lay in between. Germline V gene data show CDR1 as KGHSH and CDR2 as LQKENI. CDR3 coding DNA: TGTGCCAGCTCACCACAAGCGGAATACAATGAGCAGTTCTTC. Its protein is CASSPQAEYNEQFF.